The present T cell receptor (beta chain) was sequenced within a study of post-analysis software for immune sequencing data. Study observations and caveats: With F measure, samples from one preparation batch clustered together strongly. Relative to controls, patients had several TRBV segments at higher frequency, with TRBV5-6, TRBV5-1 and TRBV20-1 among these.

Presence of unique molecular identifiers characterized the TCR beta cDNA libraries. A population of about 0.85 to 11 million T cells gave rise to roughly 0.5 million cDNA molecules. TCRdb re-called the PCR reads through MiXCR, storing one row per CDR3 protein. The sample carries 600,000 to 700,000 distinct CDR3 sequences, around 64% recorded once. Germline CDR1 is SGHTA and CDR2 is FQGTGA. This CDR3 is 16 amino acids long. Trimming removed 1 base at V and 3 bases at J, with 13 bases between. A single count supports this clonotype. Its antigen is still unknown. The TCR was taken from a girl aged 2 to 9 with multiple sclerosis. The chain uses TRBV7-3 and TRBJ2-1; D is perhaps TRBD1 (5 bases). Sequenced sample: blood. In DNA form, the CDR3 reads TGTGCCAGCAGCTTAATCGGCAGGGAATACTACAATGAGCAGTTCTTC. Its protein is CASSLIGREYYNEQFF.